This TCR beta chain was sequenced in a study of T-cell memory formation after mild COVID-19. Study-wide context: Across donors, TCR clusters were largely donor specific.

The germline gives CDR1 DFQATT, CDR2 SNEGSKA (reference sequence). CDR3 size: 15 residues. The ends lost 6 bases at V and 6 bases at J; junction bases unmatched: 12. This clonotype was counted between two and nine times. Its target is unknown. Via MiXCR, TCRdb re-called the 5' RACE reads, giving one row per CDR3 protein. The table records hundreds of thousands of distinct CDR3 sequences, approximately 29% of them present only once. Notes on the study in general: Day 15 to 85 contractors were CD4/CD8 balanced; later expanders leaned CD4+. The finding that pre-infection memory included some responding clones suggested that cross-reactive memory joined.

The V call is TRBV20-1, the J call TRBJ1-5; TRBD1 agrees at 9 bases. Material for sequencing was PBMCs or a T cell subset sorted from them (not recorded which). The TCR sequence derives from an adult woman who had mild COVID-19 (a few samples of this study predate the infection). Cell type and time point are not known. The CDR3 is CSAQSRGQGGQPQHF. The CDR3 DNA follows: TGCAGTGCCCAGAGTCGGGGACAGGGAGGTCAGCCCCAGCATTTT.